This T cell receptor (beta chain) was retrieved from a study of T cells in Graves' hyperthyroidism and ophthalmopathy (dated by TCRdb to between 2017 and 2020). Describing the broader study: Peripheral blood samples were taken at the time of initial diagnosis, prior to any treatment. A discovery cohort of approximately 100 patients, about 40 with Graves' ophthalmopathy and about 58 with stable Graves' hyperthyroidism, was used to find distinguishing TCR V-J signatures. Whether ophthalmopathy could be predicted prospectively was tested in an independent validation cohort made up of about 20 hyperthyroidism patients plus 17 patients who later progressed to ophthalmopathy. The approximately 100 discovery patients were divided at random into training and test sets in a 7:3 ratio. The study also compared thyroid tissue and blood T-cell repertoires from over 5 Graves' hyperthyroidism patients. After blood sampling, hyperthyroidism patients were treated with methimazole at a starting dose of 30 mg daily, and ophthalmopathy patients were treated with high-dose intravenous methylprednisolone. TCR Vbeta CDR3 sequencing of approximately 140 peripheral blood samples (43 ophthalmopathy, 75 to 85 hyperthyroidism and around 17 progressor patients) is reported in the paper. Broad study findings and their caveats: In validation, progression to ophthalmopathy was predicted by the model with 70.59% sensitivity and 72.22% specificity, a median of 6.5 months before onset. Most expanded thyroid clonotypes (frequency above 0.001) were also detected in blood, suggesting blood repertoires may reflect thyroid immune responses. A 13 V-J signature model separated ophthalmopathy from stable hyperthyroidism, with over 85% sensitivity and 81.08% specificity in cross-validation and 80%/75% in testing. No statistical method was used to fix the sample size in advance, and group allocation was not hidden from the investigators.

Moderately to severely active disease, a Clinical Activity Score of at least 3, a NOSPECS grade of at least 4, and a duration under 3 months were present in ophthalmopathy patients. Patients with uncontrolled infections, other autoimmune diseases, pregnancy or lactation were excluded. Diagnoses were established on the basis of clinical symptoms, serum thyroxine and TRAb, thyroid ultrasound, and orbital computed tomography. PBMCs were isolated from more than 8 ml of fresh peripheral blood by Ficoll-Paque density gradient centrifugation. Trizol reagent was used to extract total RNA, and RNA quality was then checked on an Agilent 2100 Bioanalyzer. As for this clonotype: Its antigen has not been determined. No much larger clone is present one base from it, and per-base qualities are unavailable.

Amplification of TCR beta CDR3 regions was carried out from RNA transcripts. The first round of RT-PCR for the TCR CDR3 was performed with the HTBI primer set and the Qiagen OneStep RT-PCR kit. Libraries were constructed in a second round of multiplex PCR, after which size selection and purification were performed. Sequencing of the libraries was done on an Illumina HiSeq2000 using paired-end 100 bp reads. The published analysis was carried out like this. SOAPnuke was used to process the raw data, removing reads that contained adapters or uncalled bases, had a mean Phred below 15, or lacked an exact match to the constant primer or identifier. COPE v1.2.5 was used to merge the high-quality paired reads, and each unique nucleotide sequence was defined as a clonotype. MiTCR v1.1 was used to align clonotypes to the IMGT TRBV, TRBD and TRBJ reference segments. Only V-J combinations with frequency above 0.0001, covering approximately 99% of repertoires, were analysed. The TCS score was defined as F50 (clonal expansion) divided by E x V (chaos), with BLOSUM62-based TCRdist calculated between CDR3 peptides within each V-J. Welch's t-statistics and random forest reduced roughly 530 V-J features to 10 to 15, which were used in a naive Bayes classifier (R e1071). TCRdb passed the public sequencing reads through fastp at Q25 and MiXCR, retaining productive beta sequences. Each entry merges the rows of one CDR3 protein and shows their most common DNA and genes. These V and J calls are TCRdb output, not the study's own analysis. In this sample the table shows 400,000 to 450,000 distinct CDR3 sequences, 14% to 15% of which occur a single time. The top ten clones comprise around 13% of the sample.

Sequencing was done on a sample of blood. This receptor was taken from a man younger than 35 with Graves' ophthalmopathy.

The DNA sequence reads TGCGCCAGCAGCTTGCACTCGGGACAGGGATCAGAGCCCCTCCACTTT. This encodes CASSLHSGQGSEPLHF. Recombination linked TRBV5-1 to TRBJ1-6; TRBD1 lines up with 9 middle nucleotides. The junction shows trimming of 1 base on V and 13 bases on J, and the gene matches do not reach 12 bases of it. The CDR1 and CDR2 encoded by the germline V gene are SGHRS and YFSETQ. The CDR3 has 16 amino acids, counting the end cysteine and phenylalanine. Only the CDR3 part of the read is kept: 48 bases, read in frame from the first base.